The 24 T cell receptor beta chains presented below share a single source sample, sequenced in a study of cytomegalovirus exposure and HLA in healthy donors. The PCR used 60 Vbeta and 13 Jbeta primers. Assay: immunoSEQ multiplex PCR; the TCRdb copy retains only in-frame clones and omits some. This sample has 150,000 to 200,000 clones; about three quarters occur once, and the top ten carry 3.7%. Sequences were obtained from PBMCs. Every receptor here comes from a woman aged 60-75 years in good health and CMV-seropositive.

This sequence joins TRBV5-4 and TRBJ2-3, with D possibly being TRBD2 (6 bases). Germline CDR1 SGHNT, CDR2 YYREEE (reference sequence). The CDR3 is 15 residues long. Trimming pared 4 bases from V and 3 bases from J, leaving 15 bases between. The CDR3 loop reads CASSIGAGFTDTQYF. Written as DNA, the CDR3 is TGTGCCAGCAGCATTGGGGCGGGGTTTACAGATACGCAGTATTTT.

This clone showed up just once. The chain employs TRBV19 and TRBJ2-5; maybe TRBD2 (5 bases). Matching the DNA end better, TRBJ2-7 makes the J call doubtful. This CDR3 has 15 residues. Germline-derived CDR1 and CDR2 are LNHDA and SQIVND (reference sequence). The CDR3 protein is CASRPPGSAVYEQYF. The CDR3 DNA is TGTGCCAGTAGGCCGCCGGGGAGTGCGGTCTACGAGCAGTACTTC.

The rearrangement links TRBV11-2 to TRBJ2-7; TRBD1 is a possible D gene (6 bases). The CDR3 runs to 14 residues. Between the trimmed V and J ends, which lost 5 bases and 6 bases, there was a span of 17 bases. CDR1 and CDR2 from the germline V gene are SGHAT and FQNNGV. The CDR3 reads CASSPLRTAPEQYF. The CDR3, as DNA: TGTGCCAGCAGCCCGTTAAGGACAGCACCCGAGCAGTACTTC. The full variable domain, in which reference TRBV11-2 and TRBJ2-7 provide the parts outside the CDR3, is EAGVAQSPRYKIIEKRQSVAFWCNPISGHATLYWYQQILGQGPKLLIQFQNNGVVDDSQLPKDRFSAERLKGVDSTLKIQPAKLEDSAVYLCASSPLRTAPEQYFGPGTRLTVT.

This chain links TRBV4-1 with TRBJ2-1, with 10 bases lining up with TRBD2. Germline V gene sequence: CDR1 MGHRA, CDR2 YSYEKL. After removal of 1 base from V and 1 base from J, the junction contained 10 bases not matched to a gene. This CDR3 region has 19 residues. CDR3 in DNA: TGCGCCAGCAGCCAAGCCCCTAGCGGGAGAAGAAGGTCCTACAATGAGCAGTTCTTC. Its translation: CASSQAPSGRRRSYNEQFF.

This sequence joins TRBV9 and TRBJ2-1; 14 nucleotides match TRBD2. The ends lost 4 bases at V and 9 bases at J; junction bases unmatched: 12. This CDR3 has 17 amino acids. CDR1 and CDR2 (germline): SGDLS, YYNGEE. CDR3 residues: CASSPKPGLAGVGEQFF. DNA of the CDR3: TGTGCCAGCAGCCCTAAGCCGGGACTAGCGGGAGTGGGTGAGCAGTTCTTC.

This chain connects TRBV18 to TRBJ1-5; weak D call: TRBD1 (5 bases). Trimming left V 3 bases short and J 3 bases short, with 9 bases between. The CDR3 has 14 amino acids. Germline assignment: CDR1 KGHSH and CDR2 LQKENI. The CDR3 spells CASSPAGINQPQHF. CDR3 coding DNA: TGTGCCAGCTCACCGGCAGGGATCAATCAGCCCCAGCATTTT.

The chain has TRBV4-3 and TRBJ2-7, with a possible D match to TRBD1 (6 bases). The CDR3 totals 18 residues. V lost 2 bases and J 3 bases, leaving 23 bases between the germline ends. Germline lookup yields CDR1 LGHNA and CDR2 YSLEER. CDR3 sequence: CASSQRVGRGGEFYEQYF. In DNA, the CDR3 is TGCGCCAGCAGCCAAAGGGTTGGTCGTGGGGGCGAGTTCTACGAGCAGTACTTC.

The chain has TRBV18 and TRBJ2-3; 12 positions agree with TRBD2. V lost 0 bases to trimming and J lost 9 bases; unmatched junction nucleotides: 7. The CDR3 totals 16 residues. Germline CDR1 is KGHSH and CDR2 is LQKENI. The CDR3 DNA reads TGTGCCAGCTCACCACCGTCCGCACTAGCGGGGGGAACGCAGTATTTT. It is translated as CASSPPSALAGGTQYF.

A note on this clone: Germline is not matched at one junction end, which may reflect a read error. The rearrangement joins TRBV7-7 to TRBJ2-3; TRBD2 is a possible D gene (6 bases). This CDR3 comprises 12 residues. Germline CDR1 is SSHAT and CDR2 is FNYEAQ (reference sequence). The CDR3 bases are TGTGCTAGCAGCGGCCCGCGGGGTACGCAGTATTTT. Encoded protein: CASSGPRGTQYF.

V is TRBV7-8 and J is TRBJ2-4; TRBD2 aligns across 15 bases. There are 17 residues in the CDR3. The V and J ends lost 4 bases and 3 bases, in that order; junction bases with no gene match: 4. CDR1 SGHVS and CDR2 FQNEAQ come from the germline V gene. CDR3 coding DNA: TGTGCCAGCAGCTCGGGGACTAGCGGGGGGAGCAAAAACATTCAGTACTTC. Translation: CASSSGTSGGSKNIQYF.

The chain carries TRBV5-1 and TRBJ1-6; no clear D gene. This CDR3 is 15 amino acids long. V was shortened by 0 bases and J by 2 bases, with 6 bases between the two germline ends. Germline V gene lookup returns CDR1 SGHRS and CDR2 YFSETQ. In DNA form, the CDR3 reads TGCGCCAGCAGCTTGGTCGGGACCTATAATTCACCCCTCCACTTT. Protein sequence: CASSLVGTYNSPLHF. The full variable domain, its missing parts supplied by reference TRBV5-1 and TRBJ1-6, is KAGVTQTPRYLIKTRGQQVTLSCSPISGHRSVSWYQQTPGQGLQFLFEYFSETQRNKGNFPGRFSGRQFSNSRSEMNVSTLELGDSALYLCASSLVGTYNSPLHFGNGTRLTVT.

The chain uses TRBV30 and TRBJ1-1, with a tentative D call TRBD1 (6 bases). V was trimmed by 0 bases and J by 4 bases, leaving 21 bases between them. The germline V gene has CDR1 GTSNPN and CDR2 SVGIG (reference sequence). CDR3 size: 17 residues. This CDR3 is CAWSVRTGGLAGTEAFF. The CDR3 DNA reads TGTGCCTGGAGTGTACGGACGGGGGGCCTGGCGGGCACTGAAGCTTTCTTT.

The count of this clone is one. This chain links TRBV30 with TRBJ2-7, with 8 bases fitting TRBD1. Germline assignment: CDR1 GTSNPN and CDR2 SVGIG (reference sequence). This CDR3 spans 13 amino acids. V trimming: 4 bases; J trimming: 2 bases; junction bases outside the gene matches: 4. CDR3 amino acids: CAWTGGPTYEQYF. CDR3 coding DNA: TGTGCCTGGACAGGGGGCCCGACCTACGAGCAGTACTTC.

The rearrangement uses TRBV10-3 and TRBJ2-7, with 7 bases fitting TRBD2. The CDR3 contains 15 residues. From germline, CDR1 is ENHRY and CDR2 SYGVKD. The J segment lost 7 bases and the V segment lost 0 bases, leaving 9 bases of the junction unmatched. Here the CDR3 reads CAISESAGRVGEQYF. CDR3 nucleotides: TGTGCCATCAGTGAGTCGGCAGGGAGGGTTGGAGAGCAGTACTTC.

This chain joins TRBV13 and TRBJ2-7; TRBD1 matches at 9 bases. The CDR3 is 17 residues long. V dropped 0 bases and J dropped 5; count of bases not matched to a gene: 11. CDR1 and CDR2 (germline): PRHDT, FYEKMQ (reference sequence). CDR3 DNA: TGTGCCAGCAGCTTAGGGCCCCGCCGGGACAGGGTCCACGAGCAGTACTTC. Residues: CASSLGPRRDRVHEQYF. Variable domain in full (rest from reference TRBV13 and TRBJ2-7): AAGVIQSPRHLIKEKRETATLKCYPIPRHDTVYWYQQGPGQDPQFLISFYEKMQSDKGSIPDRFSAQQFSDYHSELNMSSLELGDSALYFCASSLGPRRDRVHEQYFGPGTRLTVT.

V usage is TRBV7-3 and J usage is TRBJ1-1; 7 nucleotides agree with TRBD1. The CDR3 runs to 15 residues. Germline-derived CDR1 and CDR2 are SGHTA and FQGTGA. V trimming: 5 bases; J trimming: 7 bases; junction bases outside the gene matches: 13. CDR3 in amino acids: CASSPNPGQTYEAFF. In nucleotides, the CDR3 is TGTGCCAGCAGCCCTAACCCGGGACAGACTTATGAAGCTTTCTTT.

This clone was recorded a few times. This chain connects TRBV6-5 to TRBJ2-1, with 9 bases identical to TRBD1. Germline assignment: CDR1 MNHEY and CDR2 SVGAGI. CDR3 length: 13 residues. The junction had 3 bases not matched to a gene; V was cut back by 4 bases and J by 8 bases. The CDR3 spells CASSSRDRDEQFF. In DNA, the CDR3 is TGTGCCAGCAGTTCGAGGGACAGGGATGAGCAGTTCTTC.

The V call is TRBV6-1, the J call TRBJ2-3; TRBD2 matches 7 bases. The junction had 6 bases not matched to a gene; V was cut back by 4 bases and J by 2 bases. The CDR3 length is 15 residues. Germline V gene lookup returns CDR1 MNHNS and CDR2 SASEGT. The CDR3 nucleotides are TGTGCCAGCAGTGTTCTGGCGGGGGTCACAGATACGCAGTATTTT. Its translation is CASSVLAGVTDTQYF.

The chain uses TRBV27 and TRBJ2-1; 9 positions agree with TRBD2. Germline CDR1 MNHEY, CDR2 SMNVEV (reference sequence). The CDR3 contains 15 residues. The J segment lost 3 bases and the V segment lost 4 bases, leaving 4 bases of the junction unmatched. This CDR3 is CASSSTTSGYNEQFF. The DNA for the CDR3 is TGTGCCAGCAGTTCTACGACTAGCGGCTACAATGAGCAGTTCTTC.

The rearrangement joins TRBV5-4 to TRBJ2-7; 9 bases line up with TRBD1. The CDR3 runs to 13 residues. The V segment lost 5 bases and the J segment 6 bases; nucleotides outside the gene matches: 6. Germline-derived CDR1 and CDR2 are SGHNT and YYREEE (reference sequence). CDR3 sequence: CASSTMTGGEQYF. CDR3 in DNA: TGTGCCAGCAGTACCATGACAGGGGGCGAGCAGTACTTC.

Here the CDR3 reads CASSLDTNGYTF. CDR3 nucleotide sequence: TGTGCCAGCAGCTTAGACACTAATGGCTACACCTTC. The V and J genes are TRBV7-9 and TRBJ1-2; unclear D gene. CDR1 and CDR2 (germline): SEHNR, FQNEAQ (reference sequence). The CDR3 sequence is 12 residues long. Trimming stripped 1 base from V and 6 bases from J, with 6 bases between.

The V call is TRBV7-9, the J call TRBJ1-6; D gene ambiguous. The CDR3 extends over 16 amino acids. Trimming took 5 bases from V and 3 from J, leaving 14 bases between them. Per the germline V gene, CDR1 is SEHNR and CDR2 is FQNEAQ (reference sequence). The CDR3 is CASSPRGPNYNSPLHF. CDR3 in DNA: TGTGCCAGCAGCCCCAGAGGGCCTAACTATAATTCACCCCTCCACTTT.

This clone was observed a few times. The CDR3 DNA sequence: TGTGCCAGCAGCTTGGGGGGTCCCTATGGCTACACCTTC. It yields the protein CASSLGGPYGYTF. V is TRBV7-3 and J is TRBJ1-2, with TRBD1 as a possible D gene (5 bases). The V and J ends lost 3 bases and 4 bases respectively, with 9 bases between them. The CDR3 is 13 residues long. Germline V gene lookup returns CDR1 SGHTA and CDR2 FQGTGA.

The CDR3, as DNA: TGCAGTGTCTTCCTCTACGAGCAGTACTTC. Its protein is CSVFLYEQYF. V and J are TRBV20-1 and TRBJ2-7; D is unclear. The CDR3 is made up of 10 amino acids. CDR1 DFQATT and CDR2 SNEGSKA come from the germline V gene (reference sequence). V was shortened by 7 bases and J by 3 bases, with 7 bases between the two germline ends.